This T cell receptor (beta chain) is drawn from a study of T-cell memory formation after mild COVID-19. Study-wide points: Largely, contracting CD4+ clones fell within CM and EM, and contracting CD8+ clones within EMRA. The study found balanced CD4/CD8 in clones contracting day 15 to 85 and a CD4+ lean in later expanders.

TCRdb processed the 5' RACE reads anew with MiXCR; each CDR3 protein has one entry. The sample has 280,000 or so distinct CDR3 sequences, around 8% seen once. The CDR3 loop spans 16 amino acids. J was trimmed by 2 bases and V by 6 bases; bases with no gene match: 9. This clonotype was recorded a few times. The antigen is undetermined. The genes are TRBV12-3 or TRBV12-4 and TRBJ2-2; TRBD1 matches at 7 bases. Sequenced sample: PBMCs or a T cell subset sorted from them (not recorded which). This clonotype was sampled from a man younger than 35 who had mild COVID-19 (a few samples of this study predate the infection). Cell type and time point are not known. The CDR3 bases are TGTGCCAGCAGACCGGGACAGAAGAAAAACACCGGGGAGCTGTTTTTT. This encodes CASRPGQKKNTGELFF.